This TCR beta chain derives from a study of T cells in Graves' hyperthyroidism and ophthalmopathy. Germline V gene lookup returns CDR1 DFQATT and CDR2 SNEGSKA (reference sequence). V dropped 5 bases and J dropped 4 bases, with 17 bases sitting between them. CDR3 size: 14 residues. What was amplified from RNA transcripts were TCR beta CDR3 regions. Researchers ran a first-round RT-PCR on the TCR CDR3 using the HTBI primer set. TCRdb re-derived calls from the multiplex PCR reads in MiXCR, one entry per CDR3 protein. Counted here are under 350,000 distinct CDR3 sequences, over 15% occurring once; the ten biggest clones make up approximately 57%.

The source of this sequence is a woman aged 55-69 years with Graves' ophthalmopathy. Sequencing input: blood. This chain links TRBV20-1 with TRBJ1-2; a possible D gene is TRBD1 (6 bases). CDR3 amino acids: CSAVQGAQAYGYTF. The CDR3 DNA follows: TGCAGTGCTGTACAGGGAGCGCAGGCCTATGGCTACACCTTC.